These 24 T cell receptor beta chains originate from one sample sequenced in a study of vaccination and CD4 T cells after COVID-19. Cultured CD4+ T cell DNA was sequenced using the Oncomine TCR Beta short-read assay. TCRdb fed the PCR reads into MiXCR, producing one record per CDR3 protein. The table records some 9,700 distinct CDR3 sequences, roughly two thirds of them present only once. Their recognized antigens are unknown. The treatment: 10-day PBMC culture with coronavirus spike peptide pools or control peptides (ViraFEST assay). The sequenced material came from CD4+ T cells from blood, cultured in vitro. Every receptor here comes from a human donor who had recovered from COVID-19.

This chain uses TRBV5-4 with TRBJ1-6, with a weak D call TRBD1 (5 bases). The V gene lost 7 bases and the J gene lost 10 bases, with 9 bases spanning the gap. Germline CDR1 and CDR2: SGHNT and YYREEE (reference sequence). The CDR3 consists of 11 residues. The CDR3 is CASLGESPLHF. CDR3 nucleotide sequence: TGTGCCAGCCTAGGGGAATCACCCCTCCACTTT. The full variable domain, completed using reference TRBV5-4 and TRBJ1-6, is ETGVTQSPTHLIKTRGQQVTLRCSSQSGHNTVSWYQQALGQGPQFIFQYYREEENGRGNFPPRFSGLQFPNYSSELNVNALELDDSALYLCASLGESPLHFGNGTRLTVT.

This clonotype is a singleton in its sample. This sequence joins TRBV6-1 and TRBJ1-2; D is unresolved. CDR3 length: 13 amino acids. Trimming removed 6 bases from V and 8 bases from J, with 16 bases in between. Germline V gene data show CDR1 as MNHNS and CDR2 as SASEGT. The CDR3 loop is CASSIPGSPGYTF. In DNA form, the CDR3 reads TGTGCCAGCAGCATTCCCGGGAGTCCAGGCTACACCTTC.

The chain uses TRBV19 and TRBJ1-1; TRBD1 aligns across 7 bases. CDR1 LNHDA and CDR2 SQIVND come from the germline V gene (reference sequence). Trimming cost V 5 bases and J 4 bases; bases outside gene matches: 7. The CDR3 loop spans 14 amino acids. The CDR3 sequence: CASSHRGQSTEAFF. The CDR3 coding sequence is TGTGCCAGTAGTCATAGGGGGCAGAGCACTGAAGCTTTCTTT. Full variable domain (remainder filled in from reference TRBV19 and TRBJ1-1): DGGITQSPKYLFRKEGQNVTLSCEQNLNHDAMYWYRQDPGQGLRLIYYSQIVNDFQKGDIAEGYSVSREKKESFPLTVTSAQKNPTAFYLCASSHRGQSTEAFFGQGTRLTVV.

This chain connects TRBV7-9 to TRBJ2-7; 7 positions match TRBD1. V lost 7 bases, J lost 6 bases, and 12 bases stayed unmatched. The CDR3 loop spans 14 amino acids. Germline assignment: CDR1 SEHNR and CDR2 FQNEAQ (reference sequence). The CDR3 coding sequence is TGTGCCAGCACCCCCTCAGGACAGGTCCGCGAGCAGTACTTC. Protein sequence: CASTPSGQVREQYF. Filled out from reference TRBV7-9 and TRBJ2-7, the complete variable domain reads DTGVSQNPRHKITKRGQNVTFRCDPISEHNRLYWYRQTLGQGPEFLTYFQNEAQLEKSRLLSDRFSAERPKGSFSTLEIQRTEQGDSAMYLCASTPSGQVREQYFGPGTRLTVT.

The V gene is TRBV6-1, the J gene TRBJ2-7; 10 nucleotides line up with TRBD1. CDR1 and CDR2 from the germline V gene are MNHNS and SASEGT. V was pared by 7 bases and J by 3 bases, with 6 bases of the junction left unmatched. The CDR3 covers 14 residues. CDR3 sequence reads: CASNPGQGIYEQYF. The DNA for the CDR3 is TGTGCCAGCAATCCGGGACAGGGGATCTACGAGCAGTACTTC.

This clonotype came up a few times. The chain combines TRBV6-1 with TRBJ1-2, with 7 bases that match TRBD1. This CDR3 is 14 amino acids long. Germline V gives CDR1 MNHNS, CDR2 SASEGT. Trimming removed 8 bases from V and 4 bases from J; junction bases left unmatched: 10. CDR3 in amino acids: CASGPQGVGYGYTF. The CDR3 region has the DNA TGTGCCAGCGGACCGCAGGGGGTGGGCTATGGCTACACCTTC.

This chain connects TRBV5-4 to TRBJ1-2; D remains unclear. Germline values: CDR1 SGHNT, CDR2 YYREEE (reference sequence). The length of the CDR3 is 11 residues. Deletions cut 0 bases from V and 7 bases from J, with 4 bases between. The DNA for the CDR3 is TGTGCCAGCAGCTTGGACGGTGGCTACACCTTC. Amino acid sequence: CASSLDGGYTF.

CDR3 amino acids: CSARALRDLGTDTQYF. CDR3 in DNA: TGCAGTGCTAGAGCCCTTCGGGACTTGGGCACAGATACGCAGTATTTT. The chain combines TRBV20-1 with TRBJ2-3, with D possibly being TRBD2 (6 bases). The V gene's germline CDR1 is DFQATT and CDR2 SNEGSKA (reference sequence). CDR3 length equals 16 residues. Trimming pared 1 base from V and 1 base from J, leaving 15 bases between.

The chain recombines TRBV2 with TRBJ1-6, with unresolved D. This CDR3 contains 15 residues. The germline V gene encodes CDR1 SNHLY and CDR2 FYNNEI. The ends were cut back, 4 bases at V and 0 bases at J, with 7 bases in the middle. CDR3 DNA sequence: TGTGCCAGCAGTGCGGGGTTCTCCTATAATTCACCCCTCCACTTT. Residues: CASSAGFSYNSPLHF.

CDR3 amino acids: CASSSGRQGGSYNSPLHF. The CDR3 DNA follows: TGTGCCAGCAGCTCAGGCCGACAGGGAGGCTCCTATAATTCACCCCTCCACTTT. The chain couples TRBV11-2 to TRBJ1-6; 7 nucleotides line up with TRBD1. Germline trimming cut 4 bases from V and 0 bases from J; bases unmatched to any gene: 9. The germline gives CDR1 SGHAT, CDR2 FQNNGV. The CDR3 sequence is 18 residues long.

This clonotype was observed once. The CDR3 reads CSVRTSGANNEQFF. The DNA for the CDR3 is TGCAGCGTGAGGACTAGCGGAGCCAACAATGAGCAGTTCTTC. The chain employs TRBV29-1 and TRBJ2-1, with 10 bases aligning to TRBD2. V lost 6 bases to trimming and J lost 5 bases; unmatched junction nucleotides: 7. This CDR3 has 14 residues. Germline V gives CDR1 SQVTM, CDR2 ANQGSEA.

The genes are TRBV15 and TRBJ2-3, with TRBD2 identical over 9 bases. This CDR3 contains 16 residues. From germline, CDR1 is LNHNV and CDR2 YYDKDF (reference sequence). J was trimmed by 2 bases and V by 1 base; bases with no gene match: 4. The CDR3 DNA reads as TGTGCCACCAGCAGAGCGGGACTAGCATACACAGATACGCAGTATTTT. The encoded protein is CATSRAGLAYTDTQYF.

The chain links TRBV7-2 to TRBJ2-3; D not certain. This CDR3 is 17 amino acids long. Germline V CDR1 and CDR2: SGHTA, FQGNSA. V shed 4 bases and J shed 2 bases, with 19 bases lying between them. In DNA, the CDR3 is TGTGCCAGCAGCTCAGAGGTCCCGTGGGGTTACACAGATACGCAGTATTTT. Translating gives CASSSEVPWGYTDTQYF.

This chain uses TRBV5-1 with TRBJ2-5; TRBD1 is a possible D gene (5 bases). Germline CDR1 is SGHRS and CDR2 is YFSETQ. Trimming removed 3 bases at V and 4 bases at J, with 22 bases between. This CDR3 is built from 17 residues. For the CDR3, the DNA is TGCGCCAGCAGCTCCTCGGAGACAGTACTCTTGAGAGAGACCCAGTACTTC. Residues: CASSSSETVLLRETQYF.

A single count supports this clonotype. The chain carries TRBV2 and TRBJ1-5; D gene uncertain. This CDR3 spans 13 amino acids. The V gene's germline CDR1 is SNHLY and CDR2 FYNNEI. Trimming took off 6 bases at V and 3 bases at J, with 9 bases between the two ends. The CDR3 DNA reads as TGTGCCAGCAGGGCGGAGAACAATCAGCCCCAGCATTTT. Protein sequence: CASRAENNQPQHF.

The gene calls are TRBV21-1 and TRBJ1-3; the DNA was not compared with TRBD1, the D call given in the table. TRBV21-1 is marked as a pseudogene. This CDR3 spans 14 amino acids. The DNA for the CDR3 is TGTGCCAGCAGCAAGGCAGGGTCTGGAAACACCATATATTTT. This codes for CASSKAGSGNTIYF.

This clonotype was observed a single time. V usage is TRBV20-1 and J usage is TRBJ1-3; 7 positions agree with TRBD1. V shed 6 bases, J shed 1 base, and the junction held 6 bases outside the gene matches. Per germline, CDR1 DFQATT and CDR2 SNEGSKA (reference sequence). There are 14 residues in the CDR3. The CDR3 DNA reads TGCAGTGCCTTGACAGGGAGGTCTGGAAACACCATATATTTT. It encodes CSALTGRSGNTIYF.

The chain joins TRBV5-4 to TRBJ1-2, with D perhaps TRBD1 (5 bases). Trimming shortened V by 4 bases and J by 5 bases, and 18 bases separated the two germline ends. CDR3 length equals 15 residues. The germline gives CDR1 SGHNT, CDR2 YYREEE (reference sequence). CDR3 protein: CASSTPGNGGYGYTF. The CDR3 bases are TGTGCCAGCAGCACCCCAGGGAATGGCGGGTATGGCTACACCTTC.

CDR3 sequence reads: CSARDPRGGAGYTF. CDR3 bases: TGCAGTGCTAGAGATCCTCGAGGGGGCGCCGGCTACACCTTC. The chain combines TRBV20-1 with TRBJ1-2; 7 nucleotides match TRBD1. CDR1 is DFQATT and CDR2 is SNEGSKA in the germline V gene (reference sequence). The CDR3 sequence is 14 residues long. V dropped 0 bases and J dropped 8; count of bases not matched to a gene: 9.

CDR3 bases: TGTGCCAGCAGCCGGACATTGAACACTGAAGCTTTCTTT. This translates into CASSRTLNTEAFF. The chain couples TRBV11-3 to TRBJ1-1, with D tentatively TRBD1 (5 bases). CDR1 and CDR2 (germline): SGHNT, YENEEA. The CDR3 extends over 13 amino acids. V was trimmed by 5 bases and J by 0 bases, leaving 7 bases between them.

The chain has TRBV20-1 and TRBJ2-5; 10 nucleotides line up with TRBD2. The CDR3 runs 13 residues. After removal of 2 bases from V and 4 bases from J, the junction contained 1 base not matched to a gene. The germline V gene has CDR1 DFQATT and CDR2 SNEGSKA (reference sequence). In DNA, the CDR3 is TGCAGTGCTAGAATAGCGGGAGGAGAGACCCAGTACTTC. Its protein is CSARIAGGETQYF.

The CDR3 loop reads CASSLQGLGTEAFF. The DNA of the CDR3 is TGTGCCAGCAGTTTGCAGGGTCTGGGTACTGAAGCTTTCTTT. V and J are TRBV27 and TRBJ1-1, with TRBD1 as a possible D gene (5 bases). Trimming took off 3 bases at V and 5 bases at J, with 13 bases between the two ends. CDR1 MNHEY and CDR2 SMNVEV come from the germline V gene (reference sequence). This CDR3 spans 14 amino acids.

This rearrangement joins TRBV7-2 to TRBJ2-3; 7 bases map to TRBD2. The V gene's germline CDR1 is SGHTA and CDR2 FQGNSA. CDR3 length: 15 residues. Germline trimming cut 4 bases from V and 1 base from J; bases unmatched to any gene: 5. The CDR3: CASSSPGGRTDTQYF. The CDR3 DNA reads TGTGCCAGCAGCTCTCCGGGGGGTCGCACAGATACGCAGTATTTT. Based on the CDR3 plus reference TRBV7-2 and TRBJ2-3, the full variable domain is GAGVSQSPSNKVTEKGKDVELRCDPISGHTALYWYRQSLGQGLEFLIYFQGNSAPDKSGLPSDRFSAERTGGSVSTLTIQRTQQEDSAVYLCASSSPGGRTDTQYFGPGTRLTVL.

This clonotype was recorded only once. The rearrangement uses TRBV30 and TRBJ1-5; D gene uncertain. The germline V gene encodes CDR1 GTSNPN and CDR2 SVGIG (reference sequence). V was shortened by 5 bases and J by 0 bases, with 8 bases between the two germline ends. This CDR3 has 13 residues. The CDR3 is CAWDHYSNQPQHF. The DNA of the CDR3 is TGTGCCTGGGATCACTATAGCAATCAGCCCCAGCATTTT. The full variable domain, completed using reference TRBV30 and TRBJ1-5, is SQTIHQWPATLVQPVGSPLSLECTVEGTSNPNLYWYRQAAGRGLQLLFYSVGIGQISSEVPQNLSASRPQDRQFILSSKKLLLSDSGFYLCAWDHYSNQPQHFGDGTRLSIL.